Presented here are 2 T cell receptor beta chains from one specimen sequenced in a study of T cells after yellow fever vaccination. TCRdb reprocessed the 5' RACE reads with MiXCR, giving one entry per CDR3 protein. The sample includes 300,000 or so distinct CDR3 sequences, 10% to 15% of them seen just once. The source was CD4+ T cells sorted from PBMCs, collected 45 days after the yellow fever booster vaccination. All receptors come from a man aged 25 to 40 who received the YFV17D yellow fever vaccine.

The table lists this clonotype with a few counts. The rearrangement uses TRBV7-8 and TRBJ2-3, with 8 bases matching TRBD1. Germline-derived CDR1 and CDR2 are SGHVS and FQNEAQ. J lost 4 bases, V lost 5 bases, and 8 bases had no gene match. The length of the CDR3 is 15 residues. CDR3 nucleotide sequence: TGTGCCAGCAGCCGTGGACAGGGCGGCCCAGATACGCAGTATTTT. Its translation is CASSRGQGGPDTQYF.

About this clonotype itself: One end of the junction fails to match germline, which may point to a read error. The chain links TRBV6-1 to TRBJ1-5; 9 nucleotides align to TRBD1. The germline CDR1 and CDR2 sequences are MNHNS and SASEGT. The CDR3 covers 15 residues. CDR3 nucleotides: TGTGCCAGCAGTCCCCGGACAGGGGTTCATCAGCTCCAGCATTTT. Its translation: CASSPRTGVHQLQHF.